This T cell receptor (beta chain) was identified in a study of blood T cell repertoires in COVID-19. Study-level background: There were acute and convalescent COVID-19 samples, and they came from the United States, Italy and Spain. Sources were T cells, B-cell-depleted T cells, or PBMCs; the material itself was cDNA or gDNA.

In the source study's methods: Quantification of nucleated cells was approximated via reference gene primer amplification. The method was immunoSEQ multiplex PCR; TCRdb's version includes in-frame clones alone and lacks a portion of them. Clone size and the V and J calls come from that table; the DNA yielded D and trimming. The sample lists roughly 150,000 clones, 85% to 90% seen once, with about a tenth in the top ten. The CDR3 is 15 amino acids. CDR1 and CDR2 (germline): SGDLS, YYNGEE. Trimming shortened V by 3 bases and J by 8 bases, and 20 bases separated the two germline ends. V usage is TRBV9 and J usage is TRBJ1-2; a weak D match, TRBD1 (6 bases). The receptor was isolated from a woman in her seventies with COVID-19, enrolled during active disease. Material: peripheral blood. CDR3 coding DNA: TGTGCCAGCAGCGGAGCCGACGGGGGGCAGGACGGCTACACCTTC. This translates into CASSGADGGQDGYTF. Full variable domain (outside the CDR3, taken from reference TRBV9 and TRBJ1-2): DSGVTQTPKHLITATGQRVTLRCSPRSGDLSVYWYQQSLDQGLQFLIQYYNGEERAKGNILERFSAQQFPDLHSELNLSSLELGDSALYFCASSGADGGQDGYTFGSGTRLTVV.